These T cell receptor beta chains were read from a single sample in a study of blood T cells in healthy people across ages. TCRdb independently ran MiXCR on the 5' RACE reads; one entry per CDR3 protein. This table has around 780,000 distinct CDR3 sequences, around three fifths appearing once. Input material: blood. Receptor source: a man aged 35-49 years in good health. The CDR3 runs from the conserved cysteine through the conserved F or W. Each record gives: clone size, D gene, V gene, J gene, CDR3 DNA, CDR3 protein. The D gene is left open where the match is weak. Size is stated for part of the rows, as once, few or many counts, or as a class when the clone is expanded.

-	-	TRBV7-6	TRBJ2-5	TGTGCCAGCAGCTCCTGGGGGGCCCAGGGGGTGGGGAAGACCCGGTACTTC	CASSSWGAQGVGKTRYF
-	-	TRBV20-1	TRBJ1-2	TGCAGTGCTAGAGCGGAGGGGATGGACTATGGCTACACCTTC	CSARAEGMDYGYTF
few	-	TRBV6-5	TRBJ2-7	TGTGCCAGCAGCCACGGGCGGAGGAATCACGAGCAGTACTTC	CASSHGRRNHEQYF
-	-	TRBV9	TRBJ2-7	TGTGCCAGCAGCGTAGCACGTCTCCCAGGGGACAACGAGCAGTACTTC	CASSVARLPGDNEQYF
few	-	TRBV5-1	TRBJ1-1	TGCGCCAGCAGCCAGACAGCTGACACTGAAGCTTTCTTT	CASSQTADTEAFF
few	TRBD1	TRBV5-1	TRBJ2-1	TGCGCCAGCAGCAACCGGGACAGGGGCACAAATGAGCAGTTCTTC	CASSNRDRGTNEQFF
-	-	TRBV7-7	TRBJ2-1	TGTGCTAGCAGACGGACGAGGACGGAGGTCGACAATGAGCAGTTCTTC	CASRRTRTEVDNEQFF
-	TRBD2	TRBV20-1	TRBJ2-7	TGCAGTGCTAGAGACCCTGTTCCTAGACTAGCGGGAGCCCAGGTGCAGTACTTC	CSARDPVPRLAGAQVQYF
-	-	TRBV2	TRBJ1-1	TGTGCCAGCAGTGTTAAAATGAACACTGAAGCTTTCTTT	CASSVKMNTEAFF
few	-	TRBV27	TRBJ2-7	TGTGCCAGCAGTTTCGCAGGGGGGCTGGGGTACGAGCAGTACTTC	CASSFAGGLGYEQYF
-	TRBD1	TRBV20-1	TRBJ1-2	TGCAGTGCTAGTCCAAGGACAGGTGGACTGCACTATGGCTACACCTTC	CSASPRTGGLHYGYTF
-	TRBD1	TRBV28	TRBJ1-2	TGTGCCAGCACCCGACAGGGGTATGATGGCTACACCTTC	CASTRQGYDGYTF
-	TRBD1	TRBV29-1	TRBJ1-2	TGCAGCGCCTTCGGACAGGGGAACTATGGCTACACCTTC	CSAFGQGNYGYTF
-	TRBD1	TRBV5-5	TRBJ2-5	TGTGCCAGCAGCTCCGGGACAGGGTCTTCGTTTGAGACCCAGTACTTC	CASSSGTGSSFETQYF
many	-	TRBV20-1	TRBJ1-6	TGCAGTGCCAAGGACATTAAAGTGCCTGACTCCTATAATTCACCCCTCCACTTT	CSAKDIKVPDSYNSPLHF
-	-	TRBV27	TRBJ1-2	TGTGCCAGCAGTTTAGTGGGGGACACCTCTAACTATGGCTACACCTTC	CASSLVGDTSNYGYTF
-	-	TRBV5-1	TRBJ2-6	TGCGCCAGCAGCTTGGAGACAGGCCAGCTCTCTGGGGCCAACGTCCTGACTTTC	CASSLETGQLSGANVLTF
-	-	TRBV27	TRBJ2-5	TGTGCCAGCAGTCGCACTGCGGGGGCCCAAGAGACCCAGTACTTC	CASSRTAGAQETQYF
-	-	TRBV5-6	TRBJ2-1	TGTGCCAGCAGCTTGACGCACACTACGAGCGCTGAGCAGTTCTTC	CASSLTHTTSAEQFF
-	TRBD2	TRBV24-1	TRBJ2-7	TGTGCCACCAGTGGGTCTTACGGCGGGGGAGCCTACGAGCAGTACTTC	CATSGSYGGGAYEQYF
few	-	TRBV7-8	TRBJ2-3	TGTGCCAGCAGCTTACATCTGGCGGTAGATACGCAGTATTTT	CASSLHLAVDTQYF
-	TRBD1	TRBV5-1	TRBJ1-1	TGCGCCAGCAGCTTAAGGACAGGGGATAACACTGAAGCTTTCTTT	CASSLRTGDNTEAFF
-	-	TRBV13	TRBJ1-1	TGTGCCAGCAGCTTTCGTCCCGGGACGGGGAACACTGAGGCTTTCTTT	CASSFRPGTGNTEAFF